The text below deals with one T cell receptor beta chain. Reverse transcription of extracted RNA yielded cDNA, which provided the sequencing template. Assay: immunoSEQ multiplex PCR; the TCRdb copy retains only in-frame clones and omits some. Of fewer than 250,000 clones in the sample, about three fifths were seen once. This entry comes from a study of CD8+ T cells in alopecia areata. Treatment in this sample: oral pan-JAK inhibitor, 5-10 mg twice daily. Trimming removed 6 bases from V and 5 bases from J; junction bases left unmatched: 9. This CDR3 is 15 amino acids long. Germline-derived CDR1 and CDR2 are SGHTA and FQGTGA.

The clonotype originates from a human donor with alopecia areata. The specimen comprised CD4+ T cells sorted from blood, sampled at week 4, from a patient treated with tofacitinib. The genes are TRBV7-3 and TRBJ2-1, with 8 nucleotides matching TRBD2. The CDR3 loop is CASSTGTSLHNEQFF. The DNA of the CDR3 is TGTGCCAGCAGTACCGGGACTAGTCTCCACAATGAGCAGTTCTTC.